This TCR beta chain came from a study of T-cell memory formation after mild COVID-19. About the research overall: TCR clusters were largely donor specific. Whole-study findings and limits: Prior to infection, memory already included some responding clones, suggesting cross-reactive memory joined. CD4+ bias marked clones expanding day 15 to 37, unlike balanced contracting clones.

5'RACE with constant-segment primers built TCRalpha and TCRbeta cDNA libraries with UMIs. TCRdb used MiXCR to reprocess the 5' RACE reads, holding one entry per CDR3 protein. Altogether roughly 110,000 distinct CDR3 sequences are present, about a fifth being singletons, with the ten largest covering approximately 40%. Losses at the gene ends were 4 bases for V and 5 bases for J; bases not matched to a gene: 10. CDR1 is MNHEY, CDR2 SMNVEV, per germline (reference sequence). The CDR3 extends over 17 amino acids. In regard to this clonotype: Antigen: not known.

This clonotype was sampled from a man in his late teens or twenties who had mild COVID-19 (a few samples of this study predate the infection). Cell type and time point are not known. V usage is TRBV27 and J usage is TRBJ2-7; 14 nucleotides agree with TRBD2. The sequencing input was PBMCs or a T cell subset sorted from them (not recorded which). CDR3 in DNA: TGTGCCAGCAGTTCGACTAGCGGGGGGGCCATATTTAACGAGCAGTACTTC. Translated, it gives CASSSTSGGAIFNEQYF.